This TCR beta chain originates from a study of identical twins. Whole-study results and caveats: Zero-insertion analyses could be partly confounded by invariant MAIT and iNKT cells. Within cord blood, abundant beta clonotypes carried fewer insertions, but memory repertoires showed no such trend.

Only healthy Caucasians were enrolled as donors. The CDR3 runs to 14 residues. This clonotype was recorded a few times. Its antigen is currently unknown. It was template switching that added a universal primer site, and there were unique molecular identifiers on the cDNA. A single record per CDR3 protein comes from TCRdb applying MiXCR to the 5' RACE reads. The data hold 270,000 or so distinct CDR3 sequences, with around 8% observed a single time. This sample also belongs to another study, concerning yellow fever vaccine responses in identical twins.

The material sequenced was CD8+ T cells sorted from blood. The sequence derives from a woman aged 18 to 35 in good health. This chain connects TRBV21-1 to TRBJ2-7. TRBV21-1 represents a pseudogene. CDR3 loop: CASSKAWVSYEQYF. The CDR3 DNA is TGTGCCAGCAGCAAAGCGTGGGTATCCTACGAGCAGTACTTC.